The 20 T cell receptor beta chains reported below all come from one sample, sequenced in a study of cytomegalovirus exposure and HLA in healthy donors. Amplification used 60 Vbeta primers and 13 Jbeta primers. Method: immunoSEQ multiplex PCR; TCRdb's copy keeps in-frame clones and lacks some. The sample contains approximately 100,000 clones, roughly 82% of which appear only once. The sample consisted of PBMCs. These receptor sequences come from a man over 45 in good health and CMV-seronegative.

The J gene is TRBJ2-5, the V gene TRBV6-6; the match to TRBD2 covers 9 bases. Germline CDR1 reads MNHNY; CDR2 reads SVGAGI (reference sequence). The CDR3 length is 16 residues. The ends lost 2 bases at V and 1 base at J; junction bases unmatched: 5. The CDR3 sequence: CASSYTLAGSQETQYF. CDR3 nucleotide sequence: TGTGCCAGCAGTTACACGCTAGCGGGGAGCCAAGAGACCCAGTACTTC.

The chain recombines TRBV2 with TRBJ1-2; 8 bases agree with TRBD1. V shed 4 bases and J 4 bases; nucleotides not matched to a gene: 14. The CDR3 covers 17 residues. Germline lookup yields CDR1 SNHLY and CDR2 FYNNEI. CDR3 nucleotides: TGTGCCAGCAGTGGTCTTGGTTTGGGGACAGGAGGCTATGGCTACACCTTC. It is translated as CASSGLGLGTGGYGYTF.

The CDR3 region has the DNA TGTGCCAGCAGCTTAGGCCGGAGCAGCACCGGGGAGCTGTTTTTT. Residues: CASSLGRSSTGELFF. The rearrangement uses TRBV7-2 and TRBJ2-2; D uncertain. The CDR3 sequence is 15 residues long. The germline gives CDR1 SGHTA, CDR2 FQGNSA. V lost 1 base and J lost 4, with 10 bases in between.

The rearrangement joins TRBV19 to TRBJ2-5; possible D gene TRBD1, 7 bases. The germline gives CDR1 LNHDA, CDR2 SQIVND (reference sequence). This CDR3 has 16 residues. V was shortened by 6 bases and J by 2 bases, with 19 bases between the two germline ends. The CDR3 protein is CASSAPHRGGQETQYF. The DNA of the CDR3 is TGTGCCAGTAGCGCCCCTCACAGGGGAGGTCAAGAGACCCAGTACTTC. Full variable domain (remainder filled in from reference TRBV19 and TRBJ2-5): DGGITQSPKYLFRKEGQNVTLSCEQNLNHDAMYWYRQDPGQGLRLIYYSQIVNDFQKGDIAEGYSVSREKKESFPLTVTSAQKNPTAFYLCASSAPHRGGQETQYFGPGTRLLVL.

The chain carries TRBV6-5 and TRBJ2-1, with 15 bases fitting TRBD2. CDR1 is MNHEY, CDR2 SVGAGI, per germline. CDR3 length: 16 residues. V dropped 4 bases and J dropped 8; count of bases not matched to a gene: 6. The chain's CDR3 is CASSWERTSGGDEQFF. Written as DNA, the CDR3 is TGTGCCAGCAGTTGGGAGAGGACTAGCGGGGGGGATGAGCAGTTCTTC.

This clone appeared a few times. The chain joins TRBV5-6 to TRBJ1-1, with D perhaps matching TRBD1 (6 bases). Trimming took off 2 bases at V and 2 bases at J, with 13 bases between the two ends. The CDR3 consists of 15 residues. The germline CDR1 and CDR2 sequences are SGHDT and YYEEEE. In DNA form, the CDR3 reads TGTGCCAGCAGCTTCGACACAGGGCCTAACACTGAAGCTTTCTTT. This encodes CASSFDTGPNTEAFF.

This chain links TRBV2 with TRBJ1-2; 8 positions match TRBD1. Germline assignment: CDR1 SNHLY and CDR2 FYNNEI. The trim removed 6 bases at V and 2 bases at J, leaving 5 bases unmatched. The CDR3 extends over 14 amino acids. CDR3 sequence: CASSQTGVNYGYTF. CDR3 sequence (DNA): TGTGCCAGCAGCCAGACAGGGGTGAACTATGGCTACACCTTC.

This chain uses TRBV7-8 with TRBJ1-5; 7 bases match TRBD1. The CDR3 covers 15 residues. Germline V gives CDR1 SGHVS, CDR2 FQNEAQ. With 2 bases clipped from V and 3 bases from J, the junction kept 4 bases outside the gene matches. The CDR3 DNA sequence: TGTGCCAGCAGCTTACCAGGGGGTTTCAATCAGCCCCAGCATTTT. Its protein product is CASSLPGGFNQPQHF.

The gene calls are TRBV7-2 and TRBJ1-5, with 10 bases fitting TRBD1. V lost 6 bases, J lost 7 bases, and 6 bases stayed unmatched. The germline V gene has CDR1 SGHTA and CDR2 FQGNSA. This CDR3 has 14 amino acids. The CDR3 coding sequence is TGTGCCAGCAGGGCCGGGACAGGGGCGCAGCCCCAGCATTTT. This translates into CASRAGTGAQPQHF.

This clone has just one count. The chain joins TRBV5-4 to TRBJ2-4, with TRBD2 identical over 7 bases. Losses at the gene ends were 4 bases for V and 8 bases for J; bases not matched to a gene: 15. Germline values: CDR1 SGHNT, CDR2 YYREEE (reference sequence). The CDR3 covers 16 residues. Here the CDR3 reads CASSRKAGAGDDIQYF. In DNA form, the CDR3 reads TGTGCCAGCAGCCGAAAGGCCGGGGCGGGGGACGACATTCAGTACTTC.

The chain couples TRBV18 to TRBJ2-1, with 7 bases lining up with TRBD1. This CDR3 region has 15 residues. CDR1 is KGHSH, CDR2 LQKENI, per germline. Losses at the gene ends were 6 bases for V and 4 bases for J; bases not matched to a gene: 9. The CDR3 loop is CASSTDGTAYNEQFF. In DNA, the CDR3 is TGTGCCAGCTCCACCGACGGGACAGCTTACAATGAGCAGTTCTTC.

This clone has only a few counts. CDR3 region: CASSVAFWGQTTAANVLTF. CDR3 coding DNA: TGTGCCAGCAGCGTAGCGTTCTGGGGCCAGACAACTGCGGCCAACGTCCTGACTTTC. This chain links TRBV9 with TRBJ2-6; tentative D call: TRBD1 (5 bases). The CDR3 extends over 19 amino acids. Germline assignment: CDR1 SGDLS and CDR2 YYNGEE. The V gene lost 0 bases and the J gene lost 6 bases, with 22 bases spanning the gap.

This clone showed up just once. The V gene is TRBV18, the J gene TRBJ2-1; 9 bases map to TRBD1. J was trimmed by 6 bases and V by 2 bases; bases with no gene match: 11. This CDR3 spans 17 amino acids. Looked up from germline, CDR1 is KGHSH and CDR2 is LQKENI. The chain's CDR3 is CASSPKYGQGMSNEQFF. The CDR3 bases are TGTGCCAGCTCACCAAAGTACGGACAGGGGATGTCCAATGAGCAGTTCTTC.

J is TRBJ1-1 and V is TRBV27, with D unclear. This CDR3 comprises 13 residues. Germline V gene sequence: CDR1 MNHEY, CDR2 SMNVEV (reference sequence). V lost 7 bases and J 8 bases, leaving 17 bases between the germline ends. The CDR3 nucleotides are TGTGCCAGCACTCTCGGACCGGGGTTGGAAGCTTTCTTT. It yields the protein CASTLGPGLEAFF.

The chain couples TRBV7-9 to TRBJ1-2; 7 bases are a match to TRBD1. Germline assignment: CDR1 SEHNR and CDR2 FQNEAQ (reference sequence). This CDR3 comprises 14 residues. V gave up 2 bases and J gave up 4 bases; unmatched junction bases: 4. CDR3: CASSLNRGPYGYTF. CDR3 sequence (DNA): TGTGCCAGCAGCTTAAACAGGGGCCCCTATGGCTACACCTTC.

This CDR3 is CASRPSGGEETQYF. The DNA of the CDR3 is TGCGCCAGCAGGCCTTCCGGGGGTGAAGAGACCCAGTACTTC. The chain has TRBV5-1 and TRBJ2-5; D is perhaps TRBD2 (6 bases). This CDR3 has 14 residues. CDR1 is SGHRS, CDR2 YFSETQ, per germline. Trimming removed 5 bases at V and 3 bases at J, with 14 bases between.

This chain links TRBV6-1 with TRBJ1-3, with D possibly being TRBD1 (6 bases). Germline V gene lookup returns CDR1 MNHNS and CDR2 SASEGT. The CDR3 contains 13 residues. The V gene lost 11 bases and the J gene lost 4 bases, with 15 bases spanning the gap. CDR3 bases: TGTGCCGGCTCTACAGGGAACGGAAACACCATATATTTT. Its translation is CAGSTGNGNTIYF.

V is TRBV28 and J is TRBJ1-2, with D tentatively TRBD1 (5 bases). CDR3 length: 9 residues. Germline V CDR1 and CDR2: MDHEN, SYDVKM. V lost 11 bases and J lost 7, with 8 bases in between. CDR3 sequence: CAAGGGYTF. CDR3 nucleotides: TGTGCCGCCGGGGGTGGCTACACCTTC.

The CDR3 here is CASSLVLSGAYEQYF. CDR3 in DNA: TGTGCCAGCAGCTTAGTTTTGTCAGGGGCCTACGAGCAGTACTTC. The chain combines TRBV7-2 with TRBJ2-7, with D maybe TRBD1 (6 bases). Germline V lookup: CDR1 SGHTA, CDR2 FQGNSA. V lost 1 base, J lost 2 bases, and 12 bases lay in between. The CDR3 is 15 amino acids.

Here the CDR3 reads CASIGEAGNTIYF. CDR3 DNA: TGTGCCAGCATCGGGGAGGCGGGAAACACCATATATTTT. The rearrangement links TRBV28 to TRBJ1-3; D unclear. Germline-derived CDR1 and CDR2 are MDHEN and SYDVKM. V was trimmed by 7 bases and J by 4 bases, leaving 11 bases between them. The CDR3 has 13 residues.